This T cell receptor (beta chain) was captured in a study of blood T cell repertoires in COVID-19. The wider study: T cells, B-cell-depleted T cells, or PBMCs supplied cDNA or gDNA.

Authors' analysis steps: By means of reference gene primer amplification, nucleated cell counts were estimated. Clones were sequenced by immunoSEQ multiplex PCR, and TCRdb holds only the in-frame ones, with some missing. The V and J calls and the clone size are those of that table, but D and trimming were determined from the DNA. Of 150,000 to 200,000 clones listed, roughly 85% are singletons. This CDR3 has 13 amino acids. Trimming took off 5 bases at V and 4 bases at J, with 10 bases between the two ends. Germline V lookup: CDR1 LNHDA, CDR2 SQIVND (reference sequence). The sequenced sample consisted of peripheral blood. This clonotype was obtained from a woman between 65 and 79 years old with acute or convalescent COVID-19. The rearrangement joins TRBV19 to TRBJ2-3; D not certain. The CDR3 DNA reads TGTGCCAGTAGTTCGACTCTAGCAGATACGCAGTATTTT. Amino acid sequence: CASSSTLADTQYF.